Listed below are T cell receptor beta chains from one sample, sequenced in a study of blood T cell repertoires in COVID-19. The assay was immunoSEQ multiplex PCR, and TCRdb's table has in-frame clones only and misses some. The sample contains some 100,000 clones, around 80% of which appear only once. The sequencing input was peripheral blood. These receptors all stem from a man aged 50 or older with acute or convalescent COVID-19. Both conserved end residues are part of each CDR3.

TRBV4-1 CASSRQALNTEAFF
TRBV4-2 CASSQEDRVGSYEQYF
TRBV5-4 CASSEVILGFGTGELFF
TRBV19 CASMGLYEQFF
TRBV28 CASTGTGGYNEQFF
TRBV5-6 CASSLGDMSYNEQFF
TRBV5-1 CASSLEGGAASGNTIYF
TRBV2 CASRRAGNINEQFF
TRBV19 CASSMGREGHETQYF
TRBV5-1 CASSRQSFTSYEQYF
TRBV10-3 CAISAGTSVQETQYF
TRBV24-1 CATSDATSGTDTQYF
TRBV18 CASSPPAGVNTEAFF
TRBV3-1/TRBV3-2 CASSQDFITDTQYF
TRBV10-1 CASSASGYNEQFF
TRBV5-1 CASGRDSYEQYF
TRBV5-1 CASSLAPGQSTDTQYF
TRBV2 CASSYGTGPGNTIYF
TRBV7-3 CASSYSGRGSYNEQFF
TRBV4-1 CASSQVTSDYNEQFF
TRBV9 CASSVESGQPQHF
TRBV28 CASSFRGSAYEQYF
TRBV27 CASSSMRVSPYEQYF
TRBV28 CASSSGGEGEKLFF
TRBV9 CASSVSGGGSQPQHF
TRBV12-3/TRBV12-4 CASSPGGFYGYTF
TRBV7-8 CASSFPDREGYTF